These 9 T cell receptor beta chains were all obtained from the same sample, sequenced in a study of T-cell reconstitution after alpha-beta-depleted transplantation in children. The authors prepared the TCRbeta library with unique molecular identifiers. TCRdb ran MiXCR on the PCR reads and lists one entry per CDR3 protein. The sample records some 350,000 distinct CDR3 sequences, under 20% being singletons. The starting material was PBMCs, mostly from graft donor cells, obtained 360 days after TCRalphabeta/CD19-depleted stem cell transplant. The receptors stem from a male patient under 10 years old who had a stem cell transplant for acute lymphoblastic leukemia, so the T cells may come from the graft donor.

The CDR3 here is CATGTGFLGSPYEQYF. As DNA, the CDR3 is TGTGCCACCGGGACAGGGTTTCTCGGGAGTCCCTACGAGCAGTACTTC. The chain has TRBV11-2 and TRBJ2-7, with 9 bases fitting TRBD1. Per the germline V gene, CDR1 is SGHAT and CDR2 is FQNNGV. This CDR3 spans 16 amino acids. The V gene end was trimmed by 10 bases and the J gene end by 2 bases; junction bases not matched to a gene: 15.

This clonotype was recorded many times. The chain joins TRBV4-3 to TRBJ2-1, with D unresolved. Germline CDR1 is LGHNA and CDR2 is YSLEER. The CDR3 extends over 16 amino acids. Trimming stripped 0 bases from V and 0 bases from J, with 9 bases between. The CDR3 DNA reads TGCGCCAGCAGCCAAGAACGGTGGAGCTCCTACAATGAGCAGTTCTTC. Protein: CASSQERWSSYNEQFF.

This clonotype has only a few counts. V and J are TRBV29-1 and TRBJ1-2, with D perhaps matching TRBD1 (5 bases). V dropped 4 bases and J dropped 2 bases, with 8 bases sitting between them. From germline, CDR1 is SQVTM and CDR2 ANQGSEA. The CDR3 length is 12 residues. CDR3 DNA: TGCAGCGTTGGGGACGCCAACTATGGCTACACCTTC. Amino acid sequence: CSVGDANYGYTF.

In this sample, this clonotype turned up a few times. The CDR3 protein is CASSSIPGLINSPLHF. CDR3 nucleotide sequence: TGTGCCAGCAGCTCAATTCCGGGACTGATTAATTCACCCCTCCACTTT. The J gene is TRBJ1-6, the V gene TRBV7-2; tentative D call: TRBD1 (5 bases). The CDR3 sequence is 16 residues long. Germline assignment: CDR1 SGHTA and CDR2 FQGNSA. Deletions cut 4 bases from V and 6 bases from J, with 16 bases between. The variable domain in full, with the rest retrieved from reference TRBV7-2 and TRBJ1-6, is GAGVSQSPSNKVTEKGKDVELRCDPISGHTALYWYRQSLGQGLEFLIYFQGNSAPDKSGLPSDRFSAERTGGSVSTLTIQRTQQEDSAVYLCASSSIPGLINSPLHFGNGTRLTVT.

V usage is TRBV30 and J usage is TRBJ1-5; D is unresolved. Germline CDR1 GTSNPN, CDR2 SVGIG (reference sequence). CDR3 length: 14 amino acids. Trimming removed 4 bases at V and 3 bases at J, with 13 bases between. CDR3 sequence reads: CAWNSRPVNQPQHF. For the CDR3, the DNA is TGTGCCTGGAATTCACGGCCAGTCAATCAGCCCCAGCATTTT.

This clonotype was seen more than once but under ten times. V and J are TRBV28 and TRBJ2-5, with D maybe TRBD2 (5 bases). Trimming took off 4 bases at V and 3 bases at J, with 9 bases between the two ends. The CDR3 consists of 13 residues. Germline CDR1 and CDR2: MDHEN and SYDVKM. The CDR3 is CASSSQEEETQYF. The CDR3 DNA reads TGTGCCAGCAGTTCGCAGGAGGAAGAGACCCAGTACTTC.

J is TRBJ2-5 and V is TRBV4-1; D call uncertain. CDR1 MGHRA and CDR2 YSYEKL come from the germline V gene. This CDR3 has 13 residues. V lost 0 bases and J lost 5, with 7 bases in between. The CDR3, as DNA: TGCGCCAGCAGCCAAGATGAGGCGGAGACCCAGTACTTC. Its translation: CASSQDEAETQYF.

Many counts were recorded for this clonotype. For the CDR3, the DNA is TGTGCCACCAGTGATTTGGGCAGGGGCGGAGAAGATACGCAGTATTTT. This codes for CATSDLGRGGEDTQYF. This chain uses TRBV24-1 with TRBJ2-3; D is perhaps TRBD1 (6 bases). This CDR3 has 16 amino acids. CDR1 KGHDR and CDR2 SFDVKD come from the germline V gene. V lost 0 bases and J lost 5, with 14 bases in between.

This chain links TRBV4-2 with TRBJ2-2; 9 nucleotides agree with TRBD2. CDR3 length: 17 amino acids. V lost 0 bases to trimming and J lost 1 base; unmatched junction nucleotides: 3. Germline CDR1 is LGHNA and CDR2 is YNFKEQ. The DNA for the CDR3 is TGTGCCAGCAGCCAAGAGCGAGCGGGAGGGAACACCGGGGAGCTGTTTTTT. Its protein is CASSQERAGGNTGELFF.